This T cell receptor (beta chain) was recovered during a study of blood T cell repertoires in COVID-19. Looking at the study overall: The United States, Italy and Spain provided the acute and convalescent COVID-19 samples.

The germline CDR1 and CDR2 sequences are LGHNA and YSLEER. The CDR3 sequence is 16 residues long. V lost 1 base, J lost 3 bases, and 3 bases stayed unmatched. In the source study's methods: Amplification from reference gene primers served as the basis for estimated nucleated cell counts. Data came from immunoSEQ multiplex PCR; TCRdb stores just in-frame clones and leaves some out. The V and J calls and the clone size are those of that table, but D and trimming were determined from the DNA. The sample has approximately 150,000 clones, 84% seen once. The chain couples TRBV4-3 to TRBJ2-2, with 9 bases aligning to TRBD1. This sequence originates from a woman between 50 and 59 years old with acute COVID-19. Specimen: PBMCs or T cells enriched from blood (not recorded which). CDR3 DNA: TGCGCCAGCAGCCAAGGCGGGACAGGGTACACCGGGGAGCTGTTTTTT. It codes for CASSQGGTGYTGELFF.